The rows below give T cell receptor beta chains drawn from one sample of a study of blood T cell repertoires in COVID-19. Produced via immunoSEQ multiplex PCR; TCRdb's table is partial and in-frame only. The sample shows about 480,000 clones, about 85% of them seen only once. The sequenced sample was PBMCs or T cells enriched from blood (not recorded which). The receptors were gathered from an older woman who had recovered from COVID-19. The CDR3 runs from the conserved cysteine through the conserved F or W. Fields, in order: clone size, J gene, V gene, CDR3 protein. Size values are once, few and many counts, or a class for expanded clones, and some rows have none.

-	TRBJ2-3	TRBV18	CASSPPRGSGTDTQYF
once	TRBJ1-2	TRBV3-1/TRBV3-2	CASSQGSGVVGYTF
many	TRBJ1-1	TRBV4-1	CASSLDREVGSAFF
-	TRBJ1-2	TRBV18	CASSPGVDGYTF
-	TRBJ2-3	TRBV19	CATRSQVVNTDTQYF
few	TRBJ1-6	TRBV5-1	CASSPGQFDSPLHF
-	TRBJ1-1	TRBV7-9	CASSSQGDTEAFF
once	TRBJ2-1	TRBV25-1	CASSASTLAANEQFF
few	TRBJ2-6	TRBV18	CASLLSGANVLTF
-	TRBJ1-1	TRBV10-3	CAISGQLNTEAFF
-	TRBJ2-1	TRBV11-3	CASSLRGVAEQFF
-	TRBJ2-2	TRBV11-2	CASSFRDYAGTGELFF
-	TRBJ2-5	TRBV12-3/TRBV12-4	CASSPGRRETQYF
-	TRBJ1-1	TRBV6-6	CASSSGTGGTEAFF
-	TRBJ2-3	TRBV19	CASSPSTDTQYF
-	TRBJ1-2	TRBV6-4	CASSAGGPNYGYTF
few	TRBJ1-6	TRBV6-5	CASRGDWNNSPLHF
few	TRBJ1-5	TRBV6-1	CASSEWTGLNQPQHF
-	TRBJ1-2	TRBV19	CASSDRGYGYTF
-	TRBJ1-5	TRBV19	CASSPDRARNQPQHF
-	TRBJ1-6	TRBV6-5	CATHLGQRNSPLHF
once	TRBJ2-5	TRBV3-1/TRBV3-2	CASSLTSGGPAETQYF
once	TRBJ1-4	TRBV15	CATSRDRNEKLFF
-	TRBJ1-2	TRBV27	CASSPRGGAYSVGYTF
-	TRBJ1-6	TRBV7-2	CASSPRRGQGNSPLHF
-	TRBJ1-6	TRBV30	CAWRGQGGSPLHF
-	TRBJ1-6	TRBV27	CASSRGQEKISPLHF
-	TRBJ1-4	TRBV7-9	CASSLAQGLLEKLFF
-	TRBJ1-3	TRBV6-1	CASSEAEHSGNTIYF
few	TRBJ1-6	TRBV6-5	CASEPPDRYNSPLHF
-	TRBJ1-5	TRBV5-1	CASSLDSNNQPQHF
-	TRBJ1-2	TRBV5-1	CASSPLMGGHGYTF
-	TRBJ1-1	TRBV15	CATSREGRTNTEAFF
-	TRBJ1-2	TRBV3-1/TRBV3-2	CASSQEGHSYGYTF
-	TRBJ2-3	TRBV10-3	CAISGGTDTQYF
-	TRBJ2-2	TRBV11-2	CASSIYGQANTGELFF
-	TRBJ2-3	TRBV5-6	CASSLDRGLTDTQYF
-	TRBJ2-3	TRBV19	CATPQAQYF
-	TRBJ1-4	TRBV10-3	CATLDSGATNEKLFF
-	TRBJ2-7	TRBV10-2	CASSFSSGGFYEQYF
-	TRBJ2-6	TRBV27	CATGLAGANVLTF
-	TRBJ1-1	TRBV18	CASSPFRENTEAFF
-	TRBJ2-3	TRBV10-3	CAISVYRGSTDTQYF
once	TRBJ2-5	TRBV3-1/TRBV3-2	CASSQGQGEEETQYF
-	TRBJ1-5	TRBV19	CASRAAGGQPQHF
-	TRBJ1-4	TRBV30	CAAGTTNEKLFF
-	TRBJ2-1	TRBV5-5	CASSNYPRGQKKVDEQFF
-	TRBJ1-1	TRBV5-1	CASSFWGGSTEAFF